These T cell receptor beta chains were read from a single sample in a study of cytomegalovirus exposure and HLA in healthy donors. Produced via immunoSEQ multiplex PCR; TCRdb's table is partial and in-frame only. The table shows some 130,000 clones, with about 78% occurring only once. The material sequenced was PBMCs. The receptors here all came from a female donor in good health and CMV-seronegative. The CDR3 runs from the conserved cysteine through the conserved F or W. A D gene is named only where the DNA matches it firmly. A clone size is listed for some rows: how often the clone was seen (once, few, many), or a class if it is expanded.

clone size	D gene	V gene	J gene	CDR3 DNA	CDR3 protein
-	TRBD1	TRBV19	TRBJ1-1	TGTGCCAGCTCCGGGACAGGGGGTATGAACACTGAAGCTTTCTTT	CASSGTGGMNTEAFF
few	-	TRBV7-9	TRBJ2-2	TGTGCCAGCAGCTTAGTCGGCGGGGAGCTGTTTTTT	CASSLVGGELFF
once	-	TRBV7-9	TRBJ2-1	TGTGCCAGCAGTCTAGCGCGAGATGAGCAGTTCTTC	CASSLARDEQFF
-	TRBD2	TRBV19	TRBJ2-5	TGTGCCAGTAGTAAGGGACTAGCGGGGTTCTGGGAGACCCAGTACTTC	CASSKGLAGFWETQYF
-	-	TRBV19	TRBJ1-5	TGTGCCAGTAGTATTCCCAGTTTGGGCAATCAGCCCCAGCATTTT	CASSIPSLGNQPQHF
-	TRBD1	TRBV6-6	TRBJ1-2	TGTGCCAGCAGTTACCCCCGGACAGGGTTAGGCTACACCTTC	CASSYPRTGLGYTF
-	-	TRBV4-2	TRBJ2-1	TGTGCCAGCAGCCCAGGTAAAGCGGAGATCTATGAGCAGTTCTTC	CASSPGKAEIYEQFF
-	-	TRBV7-3	TRBJ2-1	TGTGCCAGCAGCTTAACGAAGGCGAGCGACCCGTTCTTC	CASSLTKASDPFF
-	-	TRBV5-1	TRBJ1-4	TGCGCCAGCAGCCTAGTCATGGGGCGGACTAATGAAAAACTGTTTTTT	CASSLVMGRTNEKLFF
-	-	TRBV6-5	TRBJ2-7	TGTGCCAGCAGTTACGGCGGGCTCGAGCAGTACTTC	CASSYGGLEQYF